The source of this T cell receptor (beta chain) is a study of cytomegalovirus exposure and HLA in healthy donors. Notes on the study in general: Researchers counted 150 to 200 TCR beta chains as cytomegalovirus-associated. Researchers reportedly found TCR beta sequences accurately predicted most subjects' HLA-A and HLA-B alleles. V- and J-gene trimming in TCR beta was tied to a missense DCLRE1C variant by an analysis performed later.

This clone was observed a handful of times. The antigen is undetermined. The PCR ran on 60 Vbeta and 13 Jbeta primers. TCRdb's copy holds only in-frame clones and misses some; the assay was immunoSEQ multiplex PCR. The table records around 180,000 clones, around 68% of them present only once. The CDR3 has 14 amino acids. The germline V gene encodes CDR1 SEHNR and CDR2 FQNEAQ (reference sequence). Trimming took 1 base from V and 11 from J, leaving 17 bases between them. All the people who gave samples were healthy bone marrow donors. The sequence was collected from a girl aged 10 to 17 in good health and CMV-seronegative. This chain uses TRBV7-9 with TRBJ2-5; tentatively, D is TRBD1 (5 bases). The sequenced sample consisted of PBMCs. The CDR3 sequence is CASSLDQGPGGQYF. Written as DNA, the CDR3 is TGTGCCAGCAGCTTAGATCAGGGCCCGGGTGGGCAGTACTTC.